These T cell receptor beta chains were read from a single sample in a study of cytomegalovirus exposure and HLA in healthy donors. Here immunoSEQ multiplex PCR was the method, and the copy in TCRdb shows in-frame clones only, minus some. The sample includes tens of thousands of clones, over 60% of them seen just once. The specimen sequenced was PBMCs. These receptors were obtained from a man aged 25-40 years in good health and CMV-seronegative. Each CDR3 is given with its conserved first and last residue. The order of the fields is J gene, V gene, CDR3 protein.

J: TRBJ2-5; V: TRBV12-5; CDR3: CASGTGTGVETQYF
J: TRBJ1-5; V: TRBV5-1; CDR3: CASSSGTGNQPQHF
J: TRBJ1-1; V: TRBV29-1; CDR3: CSGVINTEAFF
J: TRBJ2-1; V: TRBV9; CDR3: CASSVASGEYNEQFF
J: TRBJ2-3; V: TRBV27; CDR3: CASSLALGLASTDTQYF
J: TRBJ2-3; V: TRBV6-4; CDR3: CASSPASGRSDTQYF
J: TRBJ2-1; V: TRBV19; CDR3: CASSIDRGTSGRRDEQFF
J: TRBJ2-1; V: TRBV9; CDR3: CASSVGVQGQTPSSYNEQFF
J: TRBJ2-7; V: TRBV14; CDR3: CASSLTYGRTYEQYF
J: TRBJ2-7; V: TRBV30; CDR3: CAWSEDSTYEQYF
J: TRBJ2-1; V: TRBV7-9; CDR3: CSSSLGYNRELGEQFF
J: TRBJ2-7; V: TRBV5-6; CDR3: CASSLGPLRTGDPYEQYF
J: TRBJ1-2; V: TRBV7-9; CDR3: CASSPSGQGAWGYTF
J: TRBJ2-2; V: TRBV29-1; CDR3: CSAIQGVNTGELFF
J: TRBJ2-3; V: TRBV10-2; CDR3: CASSDGRLYTDTQYF
J: TRBJ2-3; V: TRBV6-6; CDR3: CASSDSTDTQYF
J: TRBJ1-2; V: TRBV11-2; CDR3: CASSLATGTGGSRYGYTF
J: TRBJ2-7; V: TRBV29-1; CDR3: CSATTSGGSYEQYF
J: TRBJ2-1; V: TRBV2; CDR3: CASRGGGQAYNEQFF
J: TRBJ2-6; V: TRBV2; CDR3: CASTMVGANVLTF
J: TRBJ2-3; V: TRBV7-2; CDR3: CASSLDRGGTDTQYF
J: TRBJ1-2; V: TRBV29-1; CDR3: CSVVPPGQALNYGYTF
J: TRBJ2-1; V: TRBV28; CDR3: CASSFNPLAYNEQFF
J: TRBJ2-3; V: TRBV6-1; CDR3: CASRTSTPPDTQYF
J: TRBJ1-2; V: TRBV15; CDR3: CATSRDISDRGYGYTF
J: TRBJ2-7; V: TRBV5-4; CDR3: CASSGVQGYEQYF
J: TRBJ1-4; V: TRBV30; CDR3: CAWTPYGLGNEKLFF
J: TRBJ2-7; V: TRBV27; CDR3: CASSFGLAGGYEQYF
J: TRBJ2-7; V: TRBV19; CDR3: CASRPAGGIYEQYF
J: TRBJ1-3; V: TRBV10-3; CDR3: CAISESRDRGSPPTIYF
J: TRBJ2-1; V: TRBV7-9; CDR3: CASSDRTSGGANNEQFF
J: TRBJ1-6; V: TRBV5-5; CDR3: CASSLEAGNSPLHF